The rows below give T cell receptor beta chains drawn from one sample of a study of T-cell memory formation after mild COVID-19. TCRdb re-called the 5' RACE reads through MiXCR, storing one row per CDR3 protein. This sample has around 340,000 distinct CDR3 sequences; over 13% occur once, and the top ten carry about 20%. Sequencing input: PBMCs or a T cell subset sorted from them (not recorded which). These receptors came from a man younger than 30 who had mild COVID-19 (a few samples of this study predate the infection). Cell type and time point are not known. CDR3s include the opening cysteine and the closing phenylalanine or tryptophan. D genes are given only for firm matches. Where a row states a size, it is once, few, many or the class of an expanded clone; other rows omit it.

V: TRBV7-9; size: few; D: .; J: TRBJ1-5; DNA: TGTGCCAGCAGCTTAGGGGTCGGGGTTCTTCAGCCCCAGCATTTT; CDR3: CASSLGVGVLQPQHF
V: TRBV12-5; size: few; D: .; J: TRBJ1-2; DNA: TGTGCTAGTGGTTTGGTACTCGGCAGGGGCATCGCCAACTATGGCTACACCTTC; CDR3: CASGLVLGRGIANYGYTF
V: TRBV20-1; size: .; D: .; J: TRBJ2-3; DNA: TGCAGTGCTAGAGATTGGGCTAGGAGTACAGATACGCAGTATTTT; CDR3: CSARDWARSTDTQYF
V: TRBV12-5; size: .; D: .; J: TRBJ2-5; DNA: TGTGCTAGTGGTTTGGCTGGGAGTGGGCCCCGAGAGACCCAGTACTTC; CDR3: CASGLAGSGPRETQYF
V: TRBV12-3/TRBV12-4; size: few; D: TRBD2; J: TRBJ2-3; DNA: TGTGCCATCGCGCCGTCGCGGGGGGGTCACACAGATACGCAGTATTTT; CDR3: CAIAPSRGGHTDTQYF
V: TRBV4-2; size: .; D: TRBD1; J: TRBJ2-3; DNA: TGTGCCAGCAGCCTCCCGGGACAGGGTGTGGATACGCAGTATTTT; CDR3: CASSLPGQGVDTQYF
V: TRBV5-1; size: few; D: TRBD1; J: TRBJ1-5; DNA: TGCGCCAGCAGCTTGGAGGGACAGGTAAATCATCCCCAGCATTTT; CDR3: CASSLEGQVNHPQHF
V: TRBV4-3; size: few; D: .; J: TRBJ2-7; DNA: TGCGCCAGCAGCCTTGCCCATGGGGTAGTATACGAGCAGTACTTC; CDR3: CASSLAHGVVYEQYF
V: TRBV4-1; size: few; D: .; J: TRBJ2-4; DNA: TGCGCCAGCAGCCCAATGGGCCTAGCCAAAAACATTCAGTACTTC; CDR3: CASSPMGLAKNIQYF
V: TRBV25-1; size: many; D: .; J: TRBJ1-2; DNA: TGTGCCAGCAGTGAACAAAACTATGGCTACACCTTC; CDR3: CASSEQNYGYTF
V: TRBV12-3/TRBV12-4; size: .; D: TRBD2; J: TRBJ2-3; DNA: TGTGCCAGCAGTTTAGCACTAGCGGGGAACACAGATACGCAGTATTTT; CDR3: CASSLALAGNTDTQYF
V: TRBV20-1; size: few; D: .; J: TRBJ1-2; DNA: TGCAGTGCGCCCCTCAGCGGGGCAGGCTACACCTTC; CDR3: CSAPLSGAGYTF
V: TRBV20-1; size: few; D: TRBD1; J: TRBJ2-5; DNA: TGCAGTGCCCGACAGGGGCAAGAGACCCAGTACTTC; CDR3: CSARQGQETQYF
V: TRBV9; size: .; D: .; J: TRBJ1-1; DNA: TGTGCCAGCAGCGTAGGCCATGGGGGGGGCACTGAAGCTTTCTTT; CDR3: CASSVGHGGGTEAFF
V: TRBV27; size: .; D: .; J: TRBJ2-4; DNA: TGTGCCAGCGGATCCCAAGCCAAAAACATTCAGTACTTC; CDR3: CASGSQAKNIQYF
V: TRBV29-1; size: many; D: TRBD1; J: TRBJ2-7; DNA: TGCAGCGTTGAGGTAGGGGACAGAGACTACGAGCAGTACTTC; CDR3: CSVEVGDRDYEQYF
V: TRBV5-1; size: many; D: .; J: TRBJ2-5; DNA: TGCGCCAGCAGCTCGGGCCAGGAGACCCAGTACTTC; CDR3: CASSSGQETQYF
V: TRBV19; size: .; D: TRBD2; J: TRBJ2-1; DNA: TGTGCCAGTAGTACCCCTCGGGGGGGGCCCCGGGAGCAGTTCTTC; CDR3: CASSTPRGGPREQFF
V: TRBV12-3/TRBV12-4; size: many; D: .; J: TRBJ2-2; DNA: TGTGCCAGCACCCCGAGCAGGAGGGCCGGGGAGCTGTTTTTT; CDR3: CASTPSRRAGELFF
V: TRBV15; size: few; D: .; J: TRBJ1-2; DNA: TGTGCCACCAGCAGTGAGCTTGGGAAAGCTAACTATGGCTACACCTTC; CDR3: CATSSELGKANYGYTF
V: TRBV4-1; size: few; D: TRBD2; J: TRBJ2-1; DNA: TGCGCCAGCAGCTGGACTAGCGGGGGTAACAATGAGCAGTTCTTC; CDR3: CASSWTSGGNNEQFF
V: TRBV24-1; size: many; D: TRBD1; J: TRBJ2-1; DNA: TGTGCCACCAGTCCGGGACAGGGTTACAATGAGCAGTTCTTC; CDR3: CATSPGQGYNEQFF
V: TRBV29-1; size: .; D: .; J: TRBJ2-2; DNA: TGCAGCGTCCAAAGGGACCCGTCTTCCGGGGAGCTGTTTTTT; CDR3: CSVQRDPSSGELFF
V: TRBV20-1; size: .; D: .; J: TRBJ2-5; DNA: TGCAGTGCCCCGGACGGTCAAGAGACCCAGTACTTC; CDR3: CSAPDGQETQYF
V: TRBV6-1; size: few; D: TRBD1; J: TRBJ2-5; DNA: TGTGCCAGCAGTGAAGCCTTGACAGGGCCAGAGACCCAGTACTTC; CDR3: CASSEALTGPETQYF
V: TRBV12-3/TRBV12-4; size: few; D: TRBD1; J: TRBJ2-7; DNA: TGTGCCAGCAGTTTTGGACAGGGGTTCGACGAGCAGTACTTC; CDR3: CASSFGQGFDEQYF
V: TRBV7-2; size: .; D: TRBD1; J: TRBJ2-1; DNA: TGTGCCAGCAGCCCGCAGGGACAGGGGGCGGATGAGCAGTTCTTC; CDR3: CASSPQGQGADEQFF
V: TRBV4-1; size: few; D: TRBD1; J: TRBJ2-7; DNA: TGCGCCAGCAGCCAACATGGGACAGCCCTCAACGAGCAGTACTTC; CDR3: CASSQHGTALNEQYF
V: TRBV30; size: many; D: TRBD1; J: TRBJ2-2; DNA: TGTGCCTGGAGGAACTCGGGACAGGGCTCCGGGGAGCTGTTTTTT; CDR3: CAWRNSGQGSGELFF
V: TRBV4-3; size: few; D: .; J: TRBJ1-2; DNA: TGCGCCAGCAGCCAAGATCAAAGGGGAGGTCGGAACTATGGCTACACCTTC; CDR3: CASSQDQRGGRNYGYTF
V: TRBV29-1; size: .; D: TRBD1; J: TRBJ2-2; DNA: TGCAGCGTTGGACAGGGGGCCGGGGAGCTGTTTTTT; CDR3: CSVGQGAGELFF
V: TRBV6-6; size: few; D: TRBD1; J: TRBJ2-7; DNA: TGTGCCAGCAGTTACATGGACAGGGGCCCCTACGAGCAGTACTTC; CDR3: CASSYMDRGPYEQYF
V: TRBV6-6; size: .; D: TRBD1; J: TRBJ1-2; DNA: TGTGCCATCACAGGGGGGTCTTTTGGCTACACCTTC; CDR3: CAITGGSFGYTF
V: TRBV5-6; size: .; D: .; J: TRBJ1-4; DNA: TGTGCCAGCAGCCCAATGCCAGGGAGTGAAAAACTGTTTTTT; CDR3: CASSPMPGSEKLFF
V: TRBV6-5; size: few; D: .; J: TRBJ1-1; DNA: TGTGCCAGCAGGTCCAGAAACCAGGGCACTGAAGCTTTCTTT; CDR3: CASRSRNQGTEAFF
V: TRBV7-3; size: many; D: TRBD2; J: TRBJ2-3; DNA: TGTGCCAGCAGCTTAAGTCTAGCGGGGAACACAGATACGCAGTATTTT; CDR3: CASSLSLAGNTDTQYF
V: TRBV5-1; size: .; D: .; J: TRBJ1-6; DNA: TGCGCCAGCAGCTCAACACCGGGGGGTTATTCACCCCTCCACTTT; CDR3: CASSSTPGGYSPLHF
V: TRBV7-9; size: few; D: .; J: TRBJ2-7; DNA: TGTGCCAGCAGCTTTCCAGGAAAAGCCTACGAGCAGTACTTC; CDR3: CASSFPGKAYEQYF
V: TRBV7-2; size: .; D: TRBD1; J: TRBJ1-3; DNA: TGTGCCAGCAGCGCTGACAGGGTACGCTCTGGAAACACCATATATTTT; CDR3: CASSADRVRSGNTIYF
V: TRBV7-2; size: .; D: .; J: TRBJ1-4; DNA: TGTGCCAGCAGCTTATTGGGAACAACTAATGAAAAACTGTTTTTT; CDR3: CASSLLGTTNEKLFF
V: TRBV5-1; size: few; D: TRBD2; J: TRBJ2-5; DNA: TGCGCCAGCAGCTTGTCTAGCGGCTTAGAGACCCAGTACTTC; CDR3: CASSLSSGLETQYF
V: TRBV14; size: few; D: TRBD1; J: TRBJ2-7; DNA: TGTGCCAGCAGCCGAACGACAGGGTACACCTACGAGCAGTACTTC; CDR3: CASSRTTGYTYEQYF
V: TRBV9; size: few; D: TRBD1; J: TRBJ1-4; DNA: TGTGCCAGCAGCCCGACAGGGACTAATGAAAAACTGTTTTTT; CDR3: CASSPTGTNEKLFF
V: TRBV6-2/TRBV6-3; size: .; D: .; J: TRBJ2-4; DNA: TGTGCCAGCAGTCAAGACAGGATTCTAGCCAAAAACATTCAGTACTTC; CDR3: CASSQDRILAKNIQYF
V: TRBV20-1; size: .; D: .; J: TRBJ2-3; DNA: TGCAGTGCTAGAGGGTTAGCTCCAGATACGCAGTATTTT; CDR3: CSARGLAPDTQYF
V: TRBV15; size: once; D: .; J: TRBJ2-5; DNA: TGTGCCACCAGCAGAGCGAGGTGGGAGACCCAGTACTTC; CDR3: CATSRARWETQYF
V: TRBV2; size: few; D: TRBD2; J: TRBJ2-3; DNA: TGTGCCAGCAGTGCCCACGTGGCGGGGGGCACAGATACGCAGTATTTT; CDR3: CASSAHVAGGTDTQYF
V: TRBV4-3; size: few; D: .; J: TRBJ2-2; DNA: TGCGCCAGCAGCCAAGTGAGTGTGATAGCCACCGGGGAGCTGTTTTTT; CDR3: CASSQVSVIATGELFF
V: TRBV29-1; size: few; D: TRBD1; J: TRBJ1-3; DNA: TGCAGCGTTGAAAGGACAGGCTCTGGAAACACCATATATTTT; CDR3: CSVERTGSGNTIYF
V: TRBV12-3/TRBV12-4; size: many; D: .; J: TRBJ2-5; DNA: TGTGCCAGCAGCGGGCGGGAGACCCAGTACTTC; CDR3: CASSGRETQYF
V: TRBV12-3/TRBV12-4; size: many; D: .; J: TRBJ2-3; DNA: TGTGCCAGCAGTTTAAGGAGGGCAGGGGGGAGAGATACGCAGTATTTT; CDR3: CASSLRRAGGRDTQYF
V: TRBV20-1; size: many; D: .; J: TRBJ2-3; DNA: TGCAGTGCTAGAGTACAGGGCACAGATACGCAGTATTTT; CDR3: CSARVQGTDTQYF
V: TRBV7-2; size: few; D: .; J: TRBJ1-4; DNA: TGTGCCAGCAGTCGCGCGGGGTTGGATGAAAAACTGTTTTTT; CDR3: CASSRAGLDEKLFF
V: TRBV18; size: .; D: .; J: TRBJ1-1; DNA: TGTGCCAGCTCCCGGCACGTATCGTATGCTTTCTTT; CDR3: CASSRHVSYAFF
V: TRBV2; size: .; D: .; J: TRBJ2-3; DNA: TGTGCCAGCAGTGAGACGCTCGGGCCCACAGATACGCAGTATTTT; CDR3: CASSETLGPTDTQYF
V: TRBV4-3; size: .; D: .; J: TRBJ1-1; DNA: TGCGCCAGCAGCCCAGTTGGGGGGCAACTGAACACTGAAGCTTTCTTT; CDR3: CASSPVGGQLNTEAFF
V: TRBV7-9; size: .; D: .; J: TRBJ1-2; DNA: TGTGCCAGCAGCTTTCCTGCTAGGGTAGATGGCTACACCTTC; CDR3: CASSFPARVDGYTF
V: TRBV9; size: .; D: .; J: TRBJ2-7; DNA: TGTGCCAGCAGCGTAGATGCCGGGAACTCCTACGAGCAGTACTTC; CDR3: CASSVDAGNSYEQYF
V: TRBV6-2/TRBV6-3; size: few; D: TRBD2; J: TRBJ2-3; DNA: TGTGCCAGCAGCTACTCACAGACCGGGACTAGCGATAGCACAGATACGCAGTATTTT; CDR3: CASSYSQTGTSDSTDTQYF